A single T cell receptor (beta chain) is shown here with its context. The CDR3 has 14 residues. After removal of 2 bases from V and 5 bases from J, the junction contained 2 bases not matched to a gene. Germline values: CDR1 SGHTS, CDR2 YDEGEE. The data were obtained in a study of blood T cell repertoires in COVID-19. Study summary: The United States, Italy and Spain supplied acute and convalescent COVID-19 samples.

Some clones are missing from TCRdb's copy, which holds only in-frame ones; the method was immunoSEQ multiplex PCR. Among about 170,000 clones listed, roughly 85% were seen once. This chain uses TRBV5-8 with TRBJ2-2; TRBD1 matches 8 bases. Sequencing was done on a sample of peripheral blood. The receptor comes from a human donor with acute or convalescent COVID-19. The donor label of this sample is uncertain. The CDR3 sequence is CASSFDRGTGELFF. The CDR3, as DNA: TGTGCCAGCAGCTTTGACAGGGGAACCGGGGAGCTGTTTTTT.